These 3 T cell receptor beta chains were all obtained from the same sample, sequenced in a study of low-dose radiotherapy and immunotherapy resistance in tumors. TRAV- and TRBV-specific primers were used for first-strand cDNA, which covered alpha and beta chains. A constant-region primer paired with the V-primer adapter amplified TCRs over 20 PCR cycles. TCRdb recomputed calls from the reads with MiXCR, one row per CDR3 protein. The repertoire holds 12,000 to 15,000 distinct CDR3 sequences, with roughly 70% as singletons. The origin of the receptors is a human donor with advanced metastatic prostate, ovarian, gallbladder or colorectal cancer (not recorded which). This table probably holds off-target reads from a library built for another chain.

This clonotype was detected only a few times. This sequence joins TRBV25-1 and TRBJ2-7; no clear D. V shed 5 bases and J shed 6 bases, with 11 bases lying between them. Germline V gene data show CDR1 as MGHDK and CDR2 as SYGVNS. The CDR3 extends over 12 amino acids. CDR3 DNA: TGTGCCAGCAGTTTGTCCCCCAGCGAGCAGTACTTC. Encoded protein: CASSLSPSEQYF.

The J gene is TRBJ2-1, the V gene TRBV11-2; D gene uncertain. Between the trimmed V and J ends, which lost 0 bases and 10 bases, there was a span of 10 bases. The CDR3 is made up of 13 amino acids. CDR1 and CDR2 from the germline V gene are SGHAT and FQNNGV. The CDR3 coding sequence is TGTGCCAGCAGCTTAGAGTATGCGCCGGAGCAGTTCTTC. Protein sequence: CASSLEYAPEQFF.

V and J are TRBV20-1 and TRBJ2-2; unclear D gene. Between the trimmed V and J ends, which lost 6 bases and 7 bases, there was a span of 9 bases. This CDR3 has 11 amino acids. Looked up from germline, CDR1 is DFQATT and CDR2 is SNEGSKA (reference sequence). The CDR3 coding sequence is TGCAGTGCGCCTATGTTCGGGGAGCTGTTTTTT. Its protein is CSAPMFGELFF.